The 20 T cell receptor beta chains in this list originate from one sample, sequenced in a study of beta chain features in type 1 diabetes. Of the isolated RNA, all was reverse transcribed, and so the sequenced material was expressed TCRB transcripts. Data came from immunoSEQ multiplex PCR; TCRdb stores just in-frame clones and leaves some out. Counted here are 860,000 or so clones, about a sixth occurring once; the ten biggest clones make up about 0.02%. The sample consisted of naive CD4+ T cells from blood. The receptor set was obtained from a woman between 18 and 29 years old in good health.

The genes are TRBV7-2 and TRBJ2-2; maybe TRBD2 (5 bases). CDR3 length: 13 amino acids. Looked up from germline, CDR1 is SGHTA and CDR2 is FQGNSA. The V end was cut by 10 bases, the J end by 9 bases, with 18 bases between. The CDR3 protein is CATREGGFRELFF. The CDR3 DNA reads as TGTGCCACCCGGGAAGGAGGCTTCCGGGAGCTGTTTTTT.

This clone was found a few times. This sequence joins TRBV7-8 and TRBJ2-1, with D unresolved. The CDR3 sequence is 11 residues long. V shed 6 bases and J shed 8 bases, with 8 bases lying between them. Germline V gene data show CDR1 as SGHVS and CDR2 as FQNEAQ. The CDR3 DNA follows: TGTGCCAGCAGTCGGAGTGATGAGCAGTTCTTC. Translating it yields CASSRSDEQFF. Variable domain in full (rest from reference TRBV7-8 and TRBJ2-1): GAGVSQSPRYKVAKRGQDVALRCDPISGHVSLFWYQQALGQGPEFLTYFQNEAQLDKSGLPSDRFFAERPEGSVSTLKIQRTQQEDSAVYLCASSRSDEQFFGPGTRLTVL.

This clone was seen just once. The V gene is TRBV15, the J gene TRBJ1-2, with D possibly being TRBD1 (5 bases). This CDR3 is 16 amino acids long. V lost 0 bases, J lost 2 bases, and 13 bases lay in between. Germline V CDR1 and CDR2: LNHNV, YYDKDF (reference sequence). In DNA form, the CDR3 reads TGTGCCACCAGCAGAGATTATGGGGCCCTAAACTATGGCTACACCTTC. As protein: CATSRDYGALNYGYTF.

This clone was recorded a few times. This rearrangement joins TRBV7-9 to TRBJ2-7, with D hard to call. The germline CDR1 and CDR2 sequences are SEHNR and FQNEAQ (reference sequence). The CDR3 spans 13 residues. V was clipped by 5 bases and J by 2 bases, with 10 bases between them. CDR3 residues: CASSPNKTYEQYF. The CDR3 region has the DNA TGTGCCAGCAGCCCGAACAAGACCTACGAGCAGTACTTC.

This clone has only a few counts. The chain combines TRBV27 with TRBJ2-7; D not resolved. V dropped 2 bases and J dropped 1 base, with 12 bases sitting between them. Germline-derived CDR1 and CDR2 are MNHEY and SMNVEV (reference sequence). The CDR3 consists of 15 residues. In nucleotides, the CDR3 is TGTGCCAGCAGTTTAACGTGGAAACCTTCCTACGAGCAGTACTTC. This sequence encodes CASSLTWKPSYEQYF.

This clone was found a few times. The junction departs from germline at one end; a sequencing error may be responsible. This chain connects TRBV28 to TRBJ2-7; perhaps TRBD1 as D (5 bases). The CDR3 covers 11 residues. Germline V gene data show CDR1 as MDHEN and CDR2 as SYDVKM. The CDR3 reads CASSLEGQVFF. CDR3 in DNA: TGTGCCAGCAGTTTAGAAGGACAAGTCTTTTTC.

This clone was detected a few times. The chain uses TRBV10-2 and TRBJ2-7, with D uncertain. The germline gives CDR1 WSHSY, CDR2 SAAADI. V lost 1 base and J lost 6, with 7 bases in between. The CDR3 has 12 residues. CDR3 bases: TGCGCCAGCAGTGAGTGGACGGGCGAGCAGTACTTC. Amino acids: CASSEWTGEQYF.

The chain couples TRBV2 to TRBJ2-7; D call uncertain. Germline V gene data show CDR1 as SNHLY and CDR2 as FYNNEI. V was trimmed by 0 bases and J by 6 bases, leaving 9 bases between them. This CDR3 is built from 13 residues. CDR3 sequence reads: CASSEAGSREQYF. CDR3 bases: TGTGCCAGCAGTGAAGCGGGCTCCCGCGAGCAGTACTTC.

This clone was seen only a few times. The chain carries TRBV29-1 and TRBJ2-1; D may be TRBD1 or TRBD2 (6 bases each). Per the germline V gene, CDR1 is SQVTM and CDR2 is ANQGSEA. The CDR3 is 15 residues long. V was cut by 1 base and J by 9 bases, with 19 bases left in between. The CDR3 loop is CSVEGRGARLAEQFF. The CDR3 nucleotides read TGCAGCGTTGAAGGGAGGGGGGCCCGTTTGGCTGAGCAGTTCTTC.

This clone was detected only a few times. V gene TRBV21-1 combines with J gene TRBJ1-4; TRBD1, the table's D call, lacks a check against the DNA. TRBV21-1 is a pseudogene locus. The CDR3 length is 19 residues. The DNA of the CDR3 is TGTGCCAGCAGCGAGGGGCCGGACAGAGACGTTGCAACTAATGAAAAACTGTTTTTT. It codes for CASSEGPDRDVATNEKLFF.

As DNA, the CDR3 is TGTGCCAGCAGCCCCTTGACTAGCGTCACAAGATCCGAGCAGTACTTC. Protein: CASSPLTSVTRSEQYF. This chain connects TRBV6-6 to TRBJ2-7; 8 positions match TRBD2. Trimming cost V 6 bases and J 6 bases; bases outside gene matches: 16. Germline assignment: CDR1 MNHNY and CDR2 SVGAGI (reference sequence). The CDR3 totals 16 residues.

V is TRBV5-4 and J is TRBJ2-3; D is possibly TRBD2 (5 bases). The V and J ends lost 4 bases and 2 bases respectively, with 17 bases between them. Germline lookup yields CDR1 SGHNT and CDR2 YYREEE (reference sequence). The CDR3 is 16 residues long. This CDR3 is CASSLQRSFSTDTQYF. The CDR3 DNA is TGTGCCAGCAGCCTCCAGCGGTCCTTCTCCACAGATACGCAGTATTTT.

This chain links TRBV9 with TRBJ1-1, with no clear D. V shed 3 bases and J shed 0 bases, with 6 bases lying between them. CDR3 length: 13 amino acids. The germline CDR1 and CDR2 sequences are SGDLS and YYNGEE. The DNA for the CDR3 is TGTGCCAGCAGCGGACACATGAACACTGAAGCTTTCTTT. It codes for CASSGHMNTEAFF.

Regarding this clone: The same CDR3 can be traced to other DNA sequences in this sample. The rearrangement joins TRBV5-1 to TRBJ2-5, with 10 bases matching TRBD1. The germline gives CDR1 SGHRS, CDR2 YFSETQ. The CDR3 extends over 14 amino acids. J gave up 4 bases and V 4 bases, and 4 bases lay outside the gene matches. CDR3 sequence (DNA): TGCGCCAGCAGCACAGGACAGGGGGGAGAGACCCAGTACTTC. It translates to CASSTGQGGETQYF. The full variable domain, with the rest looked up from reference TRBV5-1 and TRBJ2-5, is KAGVTQTPRYLIKTRGQQVTLSCSPISGHRSVSWYQQTPGQGLQFLFEYFSETQRNKGNFPGRFSGRQFSNSRSEMNVSTLELGDSALYLCASSTGQGGETQYFGPGTRLLVL.

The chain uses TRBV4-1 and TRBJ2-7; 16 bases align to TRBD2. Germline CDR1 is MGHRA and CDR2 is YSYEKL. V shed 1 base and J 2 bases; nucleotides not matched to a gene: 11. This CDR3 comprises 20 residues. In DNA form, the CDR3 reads TGCGCCAGCAGCCAAGCGGGACTAGCGGGAGGGCGGAACAATCCCTACGAGCAGTACTTC. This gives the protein CASSQAGLAGGRNNPYEQYF.

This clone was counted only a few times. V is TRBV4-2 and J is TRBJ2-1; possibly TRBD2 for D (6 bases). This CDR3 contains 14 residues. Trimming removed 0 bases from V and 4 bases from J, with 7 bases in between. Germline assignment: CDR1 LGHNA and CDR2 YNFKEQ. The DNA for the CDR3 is TGTGCCAGCAGCCAAGAGGGAGGTTACAATGAGCAGTTCTTC. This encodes CASSQEGGYNEQFF.

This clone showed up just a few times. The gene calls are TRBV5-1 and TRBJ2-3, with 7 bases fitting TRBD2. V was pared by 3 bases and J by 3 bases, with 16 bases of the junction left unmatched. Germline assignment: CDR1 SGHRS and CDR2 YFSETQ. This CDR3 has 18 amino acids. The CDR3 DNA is TGCGCCAGCAGCTGGCGGGGGATTGGCGGGATTGAGACAGATACGCAGTATTTT. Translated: CASSWRGIGGIETDTQYF.

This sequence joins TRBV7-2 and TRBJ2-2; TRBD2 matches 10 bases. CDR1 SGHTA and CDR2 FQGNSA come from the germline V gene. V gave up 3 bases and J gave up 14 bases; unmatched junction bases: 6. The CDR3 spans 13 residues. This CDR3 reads CASSLWTSGELFF. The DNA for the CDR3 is TGTGCCAGCAGCTTGTGGACTAGCGGAGAACTGTTTTTT.

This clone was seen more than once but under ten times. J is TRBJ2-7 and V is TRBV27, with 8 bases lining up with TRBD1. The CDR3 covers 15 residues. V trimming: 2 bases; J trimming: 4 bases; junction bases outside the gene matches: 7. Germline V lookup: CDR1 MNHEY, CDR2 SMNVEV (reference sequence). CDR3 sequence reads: CASSLRQGLEYEQYF. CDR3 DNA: TGTGCCAGCAGTTTAAGACAGGGGCTGGAGTACGAGCAGTACTTC.

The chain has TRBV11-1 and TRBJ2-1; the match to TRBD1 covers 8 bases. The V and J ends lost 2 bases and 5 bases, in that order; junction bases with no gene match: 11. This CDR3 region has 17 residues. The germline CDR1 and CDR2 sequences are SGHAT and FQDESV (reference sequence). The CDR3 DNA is TGTGCCAGCAGCTTACCGGACATATGGGGACAGGACAATGAGCAGTTCTTC. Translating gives CASSLPDIWGQDNEQFF.